The present T cell receptor (beta chain) was sequenced within a study of cytomegalovirus exposure and HLA in healthy donors. Trimming pared 2 bases from V and 3 bases from J, leaving 17 bases between. Germline CDR1 and CDR2: SGDLS and YYNGEE. CDR3 length: 16 amino acids. PCR involved 60 Vbeta and 13 Jbeta primers. Data came from immunoSEQ multiplex PCR; TCRdb stores just in-frame clones and leaves some out. The repertoire consists of about 140,000 clones, with 66% occurring once and the leading ten covering approximately 1.6%. The specimen was PBMCs. J is TRBJ1-2 and V is TRBV9, with D perhaps TRBD1 (5 bases). The clonotype originates from a human donor in good health. The CDR3 nucleotides are TGTGCCAGCAGCGTCCCGGGGGGGGGAACGGACTATGGCTACACCTTC. It specifies CASSVPGGGTDYGYTF.